This entry lists 27 T cell receptor beta chains sequenced from one sample in a study of CD8+ T cells in alopecia areata. cDNA prepared by RNA extraction and subsequent reverse transcription served as the template for sequencing. This table comes from immunoSEQ multiplex PCR, and its TCRdb copy is limited to in-frame clones, with some not included. Among some 170,000 clones listed, less than 80% were seen once. The sequenced sample was CD8+ T cells sorted from blood, obtained at week 0. These receptors all come from a human donor with alopecia areata.

The chain carries TRBV19 and TRBJ2-7; perhaps D is TRBD1 or TRBD2 (5 bases each). V shed 4 bases and J shed 4 bases, with 14 bases lying between them. This CDR3 is built from 14 residues. In germline, CDR1 is LNHDA, CDR2 SQIVND (reference sequence). This CDR3 is CASSTVGGAYEQYF. Written as DNA, the CDR3 is TGTGCCAGTAGTACCGTTGGGGGTGCGTACGAGCAGTACTTC.

This chain connects TRBV19 to TRBJ2-3; no reliable D call. From germline, CDR1 is LNHDA and CDR2 SQIVND (reference sequence). This CDR3 is built from 11 residues. Between the trimmed V and J ends, which lost 1 base and 7 bases, there was a span of 3 bases. CDR3: CASSIGNTQYF. In DNA, the CDR3 is TGTGCCAGTAGTATAGGTAATACGCAGTATTTT.

V usage is TRBV5-6 and J usage is TRBJ2-7; D may match TRBD1 or TRBD2 (5 bases each). Germline lookup yields CDR1 SGHDT and CDR2 YYEEEE. There are 14 residues in the CDR3. The germline V and J ends were trimmed by 5 bases and 2 bases, with 14 bases remaining between them. The CDR3 here is CASSYGTETYEQYF. CDR3 sequence (DNA): TGTGCCAGCAGTTACGGGACCGAGACCTACGAGCAGTACTTC.

This sequence joins TRBV13 and TRBJ2-1; D ambiguous. The CDR3 is 13 residues long. V gave up 0 bases and J gave up 7 bases, with 7 bases separating them. Germline CDR1 is PRHDT and CDR2 is FYEKMQ (reference sequence). This CDR3 is CASSLGRRNEQFF. The CDR3 DNA follows: TGTGCCAGCAGCTTAGGACGGAGAAATGAGCAGTTCTTC.

This chain joins TRBV27 and TRBJ1-2, with 11 bases lining up with TRBD1. This CDR3 contains 17 residues. Germline V gene lookup returns CDR1 MNHEY and CDR2 SMNVEV (reference sequence). The V segment lost 4 bases and the J segment 8 bases; nucleotides outside the gene matches: 15. The CDR3: CASSSLGQGAFFGGYTF. The CDR3 DNA sequence: TGTGCCAGCAGTTCCCTCGGACAGGGGGCATTTTTCGGCGGCTACACCTTC.

The chain couples TRBV6-5 to TRBJ1-3; 11 bases map to TRBD1. V shed 2 bases, J shed 6 bases, and the junction held 3 bases outside the gene matches. This CDR3 contains 15 residues. Germline V gene sequence: CDR1 MNHEY, CDR2 SVGAGI. DNA for the CDR3: TGTGCCAGCAGTTACGGACAGGGGGCCTTAAACACCATATATTTT. Residues: CASSYGQGALNTIYF.

This chain connects TRBV29-1 to TRBJ1-3, with D unclear. The V end lost 0 bases, the J end lost 2 bases, and 11 bases lay between the germline ends. Germline V gives CDR1 SQVTM, CDR2 ANQGSEA. The CDR3 totals 15 residues. In DNA, the CDR3 is TGCAGCGTTGAAGATCGACGGAGAGCTGGAAACACCATATATTTT. Translating gives CSVEDRRRAGNTIYF.

This chain uses TRBV4-1 with TRBJ1-2; the D gene is possibly TRBD1 (6 bases). CDR3 size: 15 residues. The V and J ends lost 3 bases and 3 bases respectively, with 14 bases between them. Germline V lookup: CDR1 MGHRA, CDR2 YSYEKL. In nucleotides, the CDR3 is TGCGCCAGCAGCCACGTACAGGGTGCGGACTATGGCTACACCTTC. Translating it yields CASSHVQGADYGYTF.

This clone was seen a single time. The chain uses TRBV27 and TRBJ1-2; unclear D gene. The germline V gene has CDR1 MNHEY and CDR2 SMNVEV (reference sequence). Deletions cut 3 bases from V and 5 bases from J, with 13 bases between. The CDR3 loop spans 14 amino acids. DNA for the CDR3: TGTGCCAGCAGTTTCTCGCCCAAAACGTATGGCTACACCTTC. Protein product: CASSFSPKTYGYTF.

The V gene is TRBV9, the J gene TRBJ2-3; 9 positions match TRBD2. CDR3 length: 15 residues. Germline assignment: CDR1 SGDLS and CDR2 YYNGEE. Germline trimming cut 1 base from V and 2 bases from J; bases unmatched to any gene: 2. DNA of the CDR3: TGTGCCAGCAGCGTAAGCGGGGGGACCACAGATACGCAGTATTTT. It translates to CASSVSGGTTDTQYF.

The rearrangement links TRBV13 to TRBJ1-2; D unresolved. With 4 bases removed from V and 10 bases from J, the gap between germline ends came to 16 bases. The CDR3 is 13 amino acids. Germline CDR1 reads PRHDT; CDR2 reads FYEKMQ (reference sequence). The CDR3 nucleotides read TGTGCCAGCAGCTCAGAAGGTCGGGCCCTCTACACCTTC. The encoded protein is CASSSEGRALYTF.

V is TRBV30 and J is TRBJ1-1, with a weak D call TRBD1 (5 bases). This CDR3 comprises 18 residues. CDR1 and CDR2 from the germline V gene are GTSNPN and SVGIG (reference sequence). Trimming shortened V by 0 bases and J by 1 base, and 21 bases separated the two germline ends. CDR3 residues: CAWSVRFGGENPNTEAFF. The CDR3 DNA sequence: TGTGCCTGGAGTGTACGATTTGGAGGGGAAAACCCGAACACTGAAGCTTTCTTT.

This clone turned up a few times. The chain couples TRBV7-6 to TRBJ2-3; D is uncertain. Between the trimmed V and J ends, which lost 6 bases and 7 bases, there was a span of 11 bases. This CDR3 has 12 amino acids. The germline gives CDR1 SGHVS, CDR2 FNYEAQ. Here the CDR3 reads CASSLKGHTQYF. CDR3 sequence (DNA): TGTGCCAGCAGTCTAAAAGGGCATACGCAGTATTTT.

The chain is built from TRBV9 and TRBJ1-1, with D perhaps TRBD1 (6 bases). The CDR3 loop spans 14 amino acids. Germline V gene data show CDR1 as SGDLS and CDR2 as YYNGEE. V was trimmed by 3 bases and J by 2 bases, leaving 11 bases between them. Here the CDR3 reads CASSGRTENTEAFF. CDR3 bases: TGTGCCAGCAGCGGGCGGACAGAAAACACTGAAGCTTTCTTT. Combining the CDR3 with reference TRBV9 and TRBJ1-1 gives the whole variable domain DSGVTQTPKHLITATGQRVTLRCSPRSGDLSVYWYQQSLDQGLQFLIQYYNGEERAKGNILERFSAQQFPDLHSELNLSSLELGDSALYFCASSGRTENTEAFFGQGTRLTVV.

The chain couples TRBV5-4 to TRBJ2-3, with 9 bases aligning to TRBD1. Trimming at V came to 0 bases and at J to 2 bases, leaving 4 bases not matched to a gene. Germline CDR1 and CDR2: SGHNT and YYREEE (reference sequence). This CDR3 contains 16 residues. The CDR3 region is CASSLGDRVPTDTQYF. The CDR3 coding sequence is TGTGCCAGCAGCTTGGGGGACAGGGTCCCCACAGATACGCAGTATTTT.

This clone occurred a few times. The rearrangement joins TRBV4-2 to TRBJ1-2; a weak D match, TRBD1 (6 bases). CDR1 and CDR2 from the germline V gene are LGHNA and YNFKEQ. V lost 0 bases and J lost 4, with 18 bases in between. CDR3 length: 17 amino acids. The CDR3 DNA reads as TGTGCCAGCAGCCAAGATCGAGCTCGGGGGGCTCGCTATGGCTACACCTTC. Translating gives CASSQDRARGARYGYTF.

V gene TRBV27 combines with J gene TRBJ1-4, with a weak D call TRBD1 (5 bases). Trimming removed 6 bases at V and 7 bases at J, with 15 bases between. The CDR3 sequence is 14 residues long. The germline CDR1 and CDR2 sequences are MNHEY and SMNVEV (reference sequence). CDR3 nucleotides: TGTGCCAGCAGCCCTGGGGCCGAACTTGAAAAACTGTTTTTT. This sequence encodes CASSPGAELEKLFF.

This clone was counted a few times. V is TRBV6-5 and J is TRBJ2-1; 8 nucleotides align to TRBD2. J was trimmed by 6 bases and V by 2 bases; bases with no gene match: 3. There are 14 residues in the CDR3. Germline V gene data show CDR1 as MNHEY and CDR2 as SVGAGI. CDR3 sequence (DNA): TGTGCCAGCAGTTACCGGGCGGGGGGCAATGAGCAGTTCTTC. It encodes CASSYRAGGNEQFF.

This clone was recorded a few times. The CDR3 DNA reads TGTGCCAGCAGCTTGGGACAGGATTTCGGCTACACCTTC. Translating it yields CASSLGQDFGYTF. The chain has TRBV7-9 and TRBJ1-2; 8 bases match TRBD1. The CDR3 is made up of 13 amino acids. J gave up 8 bases and V 3 bases, and 5 bases lay outside the gene matches. Germline V gene lookup returns CDR1 SEHNR and CDR2 FQNEAQ (reference sequence). The whole variable domain, remainder taken from reference TRBV7-9 and TRBJ1-2, is DTGVSQNPRHKITKRGQNVTFRCDPISEHNRLYWYRQTLGQGPEFLTYFQNEAQLEKSRLLSDRFSAERPKGSFSTLEIQRTEQGDSAMYLCASSLGQDFGYTFGSGTRLTVV.

The V call is TRBV7-8, the J call TRBJ2-1; D is unresolved. The CDR3 runs to 13 residues. Germline lookup yields CDR1 SGHVS and CDR2 FQNEAQ. V was cut by 4 bases and J by 3 bases, with 7 bases left in between. The CDR3 loop is CASSSPLYNEQFF. The CDR3 nucleotides read TGTGCCAGCAGCTCCCCCCTCTACAATGAGCAGTTCTTC.

This clone appeared a single time. V usage is TRBV4-2 and J usage is TRBJ2-7; D may be TRBD1 or TRBD2 (5 bases each). V was clipped by 4 bases and J by 2 bases, with 12 bases between them. Germline V CDR1 and CDR2: LGHNA, YNFKEQ. The CDR3 has 14 amino acids. CDR3 region: CASSPGPVTYEQYF. CDR3 nucleotide sequence: TGTGCCAGCAGCCCGGGGCCGGTAACCTACGAGCAGTACTTC.

V gene TRBV9 combines with J gene TRBJ1-2; D possibly corresponds to TRBD1 (6 bases). CDR3 size: 15 residues. V lost 0 bases, J lost 1 base, and 10 bases lay in between. Germline CDR1 reads SGDLS; CDR2 reads YYNGEE. The CDR3 DNA reads TGTGCCAGCAGCGTAGGGACAGCGAATAACTATGGCTACACCTTC. It translates to CASSVGTANNYGYTF.

Turning to this clone: In the same sample, other DNA sequences code for this CDR3. The chain couples TRBV9 to TRBJ2-7, with 8 bases identical to TRBD2. Germline V gene lookup returns CDR1 SGDLS and CDR2 YYNGEE. CDR3 length equals 15 residues. V lost 4 bases, J lost 4 bases, and 10 bases stayed unmatched. The DNA of the CDR3 is TGTGCCAGCAGCCCCGGGGGGGGACCGTCGTACGAGCAGTACTTC. Amino acids: CASSPGGGPSYEQYF.

This sequence joins TRBV6-1 and TRBJ2-5; D gene ambiguous. V was clipped by 2 bases and J by 4 bases, with 8 bases between them. This CDR3 is built from 13 residues. Germline CDR1 and CDR2: MNHNS and SASEGT. CDR3 bases: TGTGCCAGCAGTGAAATCCCGGGAGAGACCCAGTACTTC. Its translation is CASSEIPGETQYF.

This clone was counted a few times. This chain links TRBV7-9 with TRBJ1-5; D call uncertain. Germline CDR1 reads SEHNR; CDR2 reads FQNEAQ (reference sequence). This CDR3 region has 13 residues. The V gene lost 3 bases and the J gene lost 3 bases, with 6 bases spanning the gap. CDR3 region: CASSFSPNQPQHF. Written as DNA, the CDR3 is TGTGCCAGCAGCTTTAGCCCCAATCAGCCCCAGCATTTT.

The chain links TRBV7-9 to TRBJ2-7; D remains ambiguous. This CDR3 is 14 amino acids long. The germline CDR1 and CDR2 sequences are SEHNR and FQNEAQ (reference sequence). Trimming stripped 0 bases from V and 2 bases from J, with 8 bases between. The CDR3 sequence is CASSLAMSPYEQYF. The DNA for the CDR3 is TGTGCCAGCAGCTTAGCGATGAGTCCCTACGAGCAGTACTTC.

In this sample, this clone turned up once. This sequence joins TRBV6-5 and TRBJ1-2; D remains ambiguous. CDR1 MNHEY and CDR2 SVGAGI come from the germline V gene. The V end was cut by 6 bases, the J end by 4 bases, with 12 bases between. CDR3 size: 13 residues. The CDR3 sequence: CASRLIGSYGYTF. CDR3 sequence (DNA): TGTGCCAGCAGATTGATCGGGAGCTATGGCTACACCTTC.